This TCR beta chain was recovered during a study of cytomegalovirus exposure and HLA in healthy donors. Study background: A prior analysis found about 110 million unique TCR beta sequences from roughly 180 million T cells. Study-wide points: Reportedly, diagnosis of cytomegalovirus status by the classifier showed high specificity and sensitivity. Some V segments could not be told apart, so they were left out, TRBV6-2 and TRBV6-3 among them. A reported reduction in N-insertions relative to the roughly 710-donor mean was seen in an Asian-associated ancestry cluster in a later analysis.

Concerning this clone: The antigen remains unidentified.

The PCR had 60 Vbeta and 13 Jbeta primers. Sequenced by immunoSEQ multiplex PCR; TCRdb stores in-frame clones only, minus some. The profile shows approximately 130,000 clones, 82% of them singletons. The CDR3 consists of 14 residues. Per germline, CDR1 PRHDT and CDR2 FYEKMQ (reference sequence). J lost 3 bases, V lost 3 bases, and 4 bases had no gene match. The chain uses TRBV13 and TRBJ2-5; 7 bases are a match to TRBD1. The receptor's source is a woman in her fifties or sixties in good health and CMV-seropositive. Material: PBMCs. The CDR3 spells CASSFDRAEETQYF. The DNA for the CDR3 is TGTGCCAGCAGCTTCGACAGGGCTGAAGAGACCCAGTACTTC.